This TCR beta chain is drawn from a study of T cells after yellow fever vaccination. A 5'RACE template-switching step, the method used to make TCR cDNA, added a universal primer site and UMIs. TCRdb redid the calling of the 5' RACE reads with MiXCR, one entry per CDR3 protein. The table shows just over 300,000 distinct CDR3 sequences, with around 4% occurring only once. This clonotype was picked up many times. As yet, its antigen is unknown. The study, taken as a whole, reports: Faster peaking, at day 5 versus 15, marked a secondary response that was weaker.

Sequenced here: PBMCs, sampled on the day of the yellow fever booster vaccination. This clonotype originated in a man between 18 and 29 years old who received the YFV17D yellow fever vaccine.

CDR3 nucleotides: TGTGCCAGCAGCCAAGATGGATGGCTAGAGGCAACCGGGGAGCTGTTTTTT. Protein sequence: CASSQDGWLEATGELFF. The genes are TRBV4-2 and TRBJ2-2, with D unclear. The CDR3 consists of 17 residues. From germline, CDR1 is LGHNA and CDR2 YNFKEQ. The germline V and J ends were trimmed by 0 bases and 5 bases, with 16 bases remaining between them.